The 2 T cell receptor beta chains in this list originate from one sample, sequenced in a study of T cell responses to AZD1222 COVID-19 vaccine. The data were produced by immunoSEQ multiplex PCR, yet TCRdb's version contains in-frame clones alone and is incomplete. The sample holds some 120,000 clones, just under 90% seen once. Material: peripheral blood, obtained on day 0 of AZD1222 vaccination. The receptors were sampled from an adult in good health.

V gene TRBV5-4 combines with J gene TRBJ2-1, with D tentatively TRBD2 (5 bases). Germline CDR1 is SGHNT and CDR2 is YYREEE (reference sequence). V was shortened by 4 bases and J by 3 bases, with 14 bases between the two germline ends. The CDR3 loop spans 15 amino acids. Written as DNA, the CDR3 is TGTGCCAGCAGCCATGGAGGCCCGAACTACAATGAGCAGTTCTTC. This codes for CASSHGGPNYNEQFF.

This chain links TRBV7-8 with TRBJ2-1; possible D gene TRBD2, 6 bases. The CDR3 loop spans 13 amino acids. CDR1 SGHVS and CDR2 FQNEAQ come from the germline V gene. Trimming removed 5 bases from V and 7 bases from J, with 12 bases in between. As DNA, the CDR3 is TGTGCCAGCAGCCCGCGGGACGCGAATGAGCAGTTCTTC. Encoded protein: CASSPRDANEQFF.